This T cell receptor (beta chain) was retrieved from a study of T cell responses to AZD1222 COVID-19 vaccine. General observations from the study: With two AZD1222 doses given, Spike-specific TCR breadth and depth both rose.

The repertoire was sequenced with immunoSEQ multiplex PCR; TCRdb's copy has only in-frame clones and lacks some. The sample shows around 200,000 clones, around 88% of them seen only once. The CDR3 has 13 residues. Germline V gives CDR1 SSHAT, CDR2 FNYEAQ (reference sequence). Of note for this clone: Its target is unknown. An end of the junction does not agree with germline; a read error may underlie this.

The chain recombines TRBV7-7 with TRBJ1-1; D call uncertain. The source material was peripheral blood, sampled on day 0 of AZD1222 vaccination. This TCR was recovered from an adult in good health. The CDR3 reads CASSLQQNTEAFF. The CDR3 DNA is TGTGCTAGCAGTTTACAGCAGAACACTGAAGCTTTCTTT. The variable domain in full, with the rest retrieved from reference TRBV7-7 and TRBJ1-1, is GAGVSQSPRYKVTKRGQDVTLRCDPISSHATLYWYQQALGQGPEFLTYFNYEAQPDKSGLPSDRFSAERPEGSISTLTIQRTEQRDSAMYRCASSLQQNTEAFFGQGTRLTVV.